This T cell receptor beta chain was obtained from a study of T-cell reconstitution after alpha-beta-depleted transplantation in children. TCRbeta library preparation incorporated unique molecular identifiers. TCRdb reanalysed the PCR reads using MiXCR and keeps one entry per CDR3 protein. The profile shows approximately 240,000 distinct CDR3 sequences, roughly a tenth of them singletons. Sequencing used PBMCs, obtained before TCRalphabeta/CD19-depleted stem cell transplant. This receptor was identified in a child younger than two with acute myeloid leukemia, due to receive a stem cell transplant.

The CDR3 region is CASSDRGWELFF. The CDR3, as DNA: TGTGCCAGCAGTGACAGGGGTTGGGAGCTGTTTTTT. The rearrangement uses TRBV2 and TRBJ2-2; possible D gene TRBD1, 6 bases. CDR3 size: 12 residues. Germline CDR1 SNHLY, CDR2 FYNNEI. Between the trimmed V and J ends, which lost 3 bases and 9 bases, there was a span of 8 bases.